Listed below are T cell receptor beta chains from one sample, sequenced in a study of T cell repertoires in cytomegalovirus infection. These receptors lack a known antigen. TCRdb itself ran the reads through MiXCR, one entry per CDR3 protein. The sample has 550,000 to 700,000 distinct CDR3 sequences; around two fifths are singletons. The sample in question was cultured PBMCs, obtained from culture after CMV antigen stimulation. These receptors were obtained from a human donor in good health (CMV status not recorded). Some clones in this sample may be carry-over from other donors' samples. The CDR3 runs from the conserved cysteine through the conserved F or W. A D gene is named only where the DNA matches it firmly. Not all rows give a size; the values are once, few, many and, for expanded clones, a class.

size: NA
V: TRBV5-1
D: NA
J: TRBJ2-7
DNA: TGCGCCAGCAGCTTGAGCTGGGGCTTCGACGAGCAGTACTTC
CDR3: CASSLSWGFDEQYF

size: NA
V: TRBV7-2
D: TRBD2
J: TRBJ2-7
DNA: TGTGCCAGCAGCCTCTCCTTGGGGGGGGGCTCCTACGAGCAGTACTTC
CDR3: CASSLSLGGGSYEQYF

size: NA
V: TRBV7-6
D: TRBD1
J: TRBJ1-4
DNA: TGTGCCAGCAGCTTAAGACAGGGAACTAATGAAAAACTGTTTTTT
CDR3: CASSLRQGTNEKLFF

size: NA
V: TRBV19
D: NA
J: TRBJ2-7
DNA: TGTGCCAGTAGTATAGGGCGGGCGCAGGGCCAAGGTCGGAACGAGCAGTACTTC
CDR3: CASSIGRAQGQGRNEQYF

size: few
V: TRBV27
D: TRBD2
J: TRBJ2-1
DNA: TGTGCCAGCAGCCAAAGCGGGGCGGTTGCCTTGAACAATGAGCAGTTCTTC
CDR3: CASSQSGAVALNNEQFF

size: NA
V: TRBV27
D: NA
J: TRBJ1-6
DNA: TGTGCCAGCAGTTTATTATCCGAGGGGGGTTATAATTCACCCCTCCACTTT
CDR3: CASSLLSEGGYNSPLHF

size: NA
V: TRBV6-6
D: NA
J: TRBJ1-1
DNA: TGTGCCAGCAGTTACTCGACGGCAGGAGGAGGAATCACTGAAGCTTTCTTT
CDR3: CASSYSTAGGGITEAFF

size: NA
V: TRBV9
D: TRBD2
J: TRBJ2-1
DNA: TGTGCCAGCAGCTCCTCCGCGGCGGGAGGAACGAGCTCCTACAATGAGCAGTTCTTC
CDR3: CASSSSAAGGTSSYNEQFF

size: NA
V: TRBV20-1
D: TRBD1
J: TRBJ2-2
DNA: TGCAGTGCTGACAATCCGGGACAGATCACCGGGGAGCTGTTTTTT
CDR3: CSADNPGQITGELFF

size: many
V: TRBV7-2
D: NA
J: TRBJ2-7
DNA: TGTGCCAGCAGCTTAGCGCAAGGGGGGGCAGCGGGGCTCGAGCAGTACTTC
CDR3: CASSLAQGGAAGLEQYF

size: few
V: TRBV2
D: NA
J: TRBJ1-5
DNA: TGTGCCACCAGGGGTGGCTACAATCAGCCCCAGCATTTT
CDR3: CATRGGYNQPQHF

size: NA
V: TRBV7-2
D: NA
J: TRBJ2-7
DNA: TGTGCCAGCAGCTTAGAATCGGGGTCAAACTACGAGCAGTACTTC
CDR3: CASSLESGSNYEQYF

size: few
V: TRBV6-1
D: NA
J: TRBJ2-3
DNA: TGTGCCAGCAGGGTAGACTATACCGTTACAGATACGCAGTATTTT
CDR3: CASRVDYTVTDTQYF

size: few
V: TRBV2
D: TRBD1
J: TRBJ1-5
DNA: TGTGCCAGCAGGCGGGACAGCGGCAATCAGCCCCAGCATTTT
CDR3: CASRRDSGNQPQHF

size: NA
V: TRBV4-1
D: NA
J: TRBJ1-1
DNA: TGCGCCAGCAGCCAAGACGCCTGGGGGAAGACTGAAGCTTTCTTT
CDR3: CASSQDAWGKTEAFF

size: few
V: TRBV7-2
D: TRBD2
J: TRBJ2-1
DNA: TGTGCCAGCAGCTTAGCGTCTGCGGGAGTCTCCTACAATGAGCAGTTCTTC
CDR3: CASSLASAGVSYNEQFF

size: few
V: TRBV7-2
D: NA
J: TRBJ2-2
DNA: TGTGCCAGCAGCTTAGTGGGGGGGGCATTCGGCGGGGAGCTGTTTTTT
CDR3: CASSLVGGAFGGELFF

size: NA
V: TRBV11-2
D: TRBD1
J: TRBJ2-3
DNA: TGTGCCAGCAGCGGGGACAGGGTTGCAGATACGCAGTATTTT
CDR3: CASSGDRVADTQYF

size: NA
V: TRBV6-6
D: NA
J: TRBJ1-2
DNA: TGTGCCAGCAGTCGGGCAGACAGCGGCTACACCTTC
CDR3: CASSRADSGYTF

size: NA
V: TRBV7-9
D: TRBD1
J: TRBJ1-1
DNA: TGTGCCAGCAGTACAGACAGGGAGGGGGCAAACACTGAAGCTTTCTTT
CDR3: CASSTDREGANTEAFF